Each of the 23 T cell receptor beta chains below was sequenced from the same sample in a study of CD8 T cells in Susac syndrome. Random hexamers were used to reverse transcribe the RNA input (about 0.5 to 1 ug). MiXCR, run by TCRdb on the immunoSEQ multiplex PCR reads, gives a single entry per CDR3 protein. The table lists some 400,000 distinct CDR3 sequences, around 83% of them singletons, with 0.12% in the top ten. Sequencing was carried out using CD8+ T cells from PBMCs. The receptors here all came from a human donor with multiple sclerosis.

V is TRBV4-1 and J is TRBJ2-3; unclear D gene. CDR1 and CDR2 (germline): MGHRA, YSYEKL. The CDR3 is 14 amino acids. V gave up 0 bases and J gave up 6 bases, with 10 bases separating them. The chain's CDR3 is CASSQEGVQDTQYF. The DNA of the CDR3 is TGCGCCAGCAGCCAAGAAGGAGTGCAGGATACGCAGTATTTT.

This clonotype was seen only a few times. The chain couples TRBV4-2 to TRBJ1-1; 7 nucleotides align to TRBD1. V lost 3 bases and J lost 4; bases outside the gene matches: 2. From germline, CDR1 is LGHNA and CDR2 YNFKEQ. CDR3 length: 13 residues. CDR3 coding DNA: TGTGCCAGCAGCCAGAGGGGGCCCACTGAAGCTTTCTTT. Protein product: CASSQRGPTEAFF.

The J gene is TRBJ2-7, the V gene TRBV12-3 or TRBV12-4, with 8 bases fitting TRBD1. V dropped 5 bases and J dropped 8; count of bases not matched to a gene: 14. CDR3 length equals 15 residues. CDR3 amino acids: CASSARQGIPPKQYF. The CDR3 nucleotides read TGTGCCAGCAGTGCTAGACAGGGGATCCCCCCCAAGCAGTACTTC.

The J gene is TRBJ2-1, the V gene TRBV24-1; maybe TRBD1 (5 bases). V gave up 4 bases and J gave up 4 bases, with 7 bases separating them. The germline V gene has CDR1 KGHDR and CDR2 SFDVKD. CDR3 length: 13 residues. CDR3 nucleotides: TGTGCCACCAGTGACAGGGCGTACAATGAGCAGTTCTTC. Its translation is CATSDRAYNEQFF.

V usage is TRBV5-6 and J usage is TRBJ1-6; D call uncertain. Trimming stripped 7 bases from V and 5 bases from J, with 25 bases between. The CDR3 totals 18 residues. Germline values: CDR1 SGHDT, CDR2 YYEEEE. The CDR3, as DNA: TGTGCCAGCCTATACGGACCGGGCAAAAGCCCAAATAATTCACCCCTCCACTTT. Translation: CASLYGPGKSPNNSPLHF.

The chain couples TRBV4-1 to TRBJ2-5; 11 bases are a match to TRBD2. The V and J ends lost 0 bases and 5 bases, in that order; junction bases with no gene match: 5. Per the germline V gene, CDR1 is MGHRA and CDR2 is YSYEKL. There are 16 residues in the CDR3. CDR3 DNA sequence: TGCGCCAGCAGCCAAGAGCTAGCGGGAGGATGGGAGACCCAGTACTTC. Protein sequence: CASSQELAGGWETQYF.

The count of this clonotype is one. This chain links TRBV6-1 with TRBJ1-1; unclear D gene. Trimming stripped 5 bases from V and 6 bases from J, with 25 bases between. Per the germline V gene, CDR1 is MNHNS and CDR2 is SASEGT. The CDR3 spans 17 residues. For the CDR3, the DNA is TGTGCCAGCAGTCCCAGCCCACAAGTACTGGTTTTTGCTGAAGCTTTCTTT. It encodes CASSPSPQVLVFAEAFF.

This chain joins TRBV27 and TRBJ1-2, with D possibly matching TRBD1 (6 bases). The V end was cut by 6 bases, the J end by 4 bases, with 15 bases between. CDR1 is MNHEY, CDR2 SMNVEV, per germline (reference sequence). CDR3 length equals 14 residues. This chain's CDR3 is CASRRGGLAYGYTF. The CDR3 region has the DNA TGTGCCAGCAGACGTGGGGGGCTGGCCTATGGCTACACCTTC.

This clonotype was found once. The V gene is TRBV29-1, the J gene TRBJ1-2, with a tentative D call TRBD1 (5 bases). The CDR3 sequence is 12 residues long. Germline V gene sequence: CDR1 SQVTM, CDR2 ANQGSEA. V was shortened by 6 bases and J by 8 bases, with 16 bases between the two germline ends. The CDR3 region is CSVGHGRGGYTF. As DNA, the CDR3 is TGCAGCGTCGGACACGGGAGGGGCGGCTACACCTTC.

Here the CDR3 DNA reads TGTGCCAGCAGCGTAGTCGACTCCGGCCTTTTGAACACTGAAGCTTTCTTT. Translated: CASSVVDSGLLNTEAFF. The chain uses TRBV9 and TRBJ1-1; D is uncertain. Per germline, CDR1 SGDLS and CDR2 YYNGEE. The length of the CDR3 is 17 residues. The V end was cut by 0 bases, the J end by 0 bases, with 15 bases between.

This chain uses TRBV7-6 with TRBJ1-5; 7 bases line up with TRBD1. V was clipped by 4 bases and J by 0 bases; unmatched bases: 3. The CDR3 runs to 15 residues. Germline lookup yields CDR1 SGHVS and CDR2 FNYEAQ. CDR3 protein: CASSSTGDSNQPQHF. The CDR3 DNA reads TGTGCCAGCAGCTCAACAGGGGATAGCAATCAGCCCCAGCATTTT.

The CDR3 nucleotides read TGTGCCATCAGTGAGTCCATAACCCCGTCGGGGGGGGATGAAAAACTGTTTTTT. Protein product: CAISESITPSGGDEKLFF. The V and J genes are TRBV10-3 and TRBJ1-4, with D perhaps TRBD1 (5 bases). The germline gives CDR1 ENHRY, CDR2 SYGVKD. The germline V and J ends were trimmed by 0 bases and 6 bases, with 20 bases remaining between them. The CDR3 has 18 residues.

This clonotype has only one observation. This chain links TRBV27 with TRBJ2-2, with D uncertain. The CDR3 contains 13 residues. V lost 3 bases, J lost 4 bases, and 6 bases lay in between. The germline V gene encodes CDR1 MNHEY and CDR2 SMNVEV (reference sequence). The CDR3 DNA sequence: TGTGCCAGCAGTTTCGGAATCACCGGGGAGCTGTTTTTT. It yields the protein CASSFGITGELFF.

V usage is TRBV3-1 and J usage is TRBJ1-1, with a tentative D call TRBD1 (6 bases). This CDR3 region has 13 residues. CDR1 LGHDT and CDR2 YNNKEL come from the germline V gene (reference sequence). Between the trimmed V and J ends, which lost 6 bases and 6 bases, there was a span of 14 bases. The CDR3 region is CASRPIRGSEAFF. Written as DNA, the CDR3 is TGTGCCAGCAGACCCATCAGGGGTTCTGAAGCTTTCTTT.

The chain couples TRBV7-9 to TRBJ1-6; tentative D call: TRBD1 (6 bases). Germline CDR1 SEHNR, CDR2 FQNEAQ (reference sequence). The CDR3 consists of 19 residues. V lost 3 bases and J lost 2, with 20 bases in between. Here the CDR3 DNA reads TGTGCCAGCAGCTTGGGGTATGGCAGGGGACGGACCTATAATTCACCCCTCCACTTT. Encoded protein: CASSLGYGRGRTYNSPLHF.

The chain is built from TRBV4-1 and TRBJ2-1; D is unresolved. V lost 4 bases and J 6 bases, leaving 16 bases between the germline ends. Germline CDR1 reads MGHRA; CDR2 reads YSYEKL. This CDR3 contains 15 residues. Here the CDR3 DNA reads TGCGCCAGCAGCCCGGTGACGGAGAAAAGCAATGAGCAGTTCTTC. Protein: CASSPVTEKSNEQFF.

The chain joins TRBV10-2 to TRBJ1-3; TRBD1 aligns across 7 bases. The junction had 6 bases not matched to a gene; V was cut back by 10 bases and J by 0 bases. The germline V gene encodes CDR1 WSHSY and CDR2 SAAADI. The CDR3 runs 14 residues. The CDR3 here is CAILRGDSGNTIYF. The CDR3, as DNA: TGCGCCATACTCAGGGGGGACTCTGGAAACACCATATATTTT.

This clonotype was recorded only once. The V gene is TRBV19, the J gene TRBJ2-1; maybe TRBD2 (6 bases). The CDR3 contains 15 residues. CDR1 is LNHDA, CDR2 SQIVND, per germline (reference sequence). V dropped 5 bases and J dropped 4 bases, with 15 bases sitting between them. The CDR3 loop reads CASSLPRGAYNEQFF. CDR3 in DNA: TGTGCCAGTAGTCTCCCGCGCGGGGCATACAATGAGCAGTTCTTC.

The rearrangement joins TRBV7-9 to TRBJ1-2; the D is unclear. The germline gives CDR1 SEHNR, CDR2 FQNEAQ (reference sequence). The CDR3 covers 12 residues. Trimming removed 3 bases from V and 7 bases from J, with 9 bases in between. The CDR3 coding sequence is TGTGCCAGCAGCTTCGAGACGAGTGGCTACACCTTC. Encoded protein: CASSFETSGYTF.

The J gene is TRBJ1-2, the V gene TRBV28; weak D call: TRBD1 (5 bases). The CDR3 spans 15 residues. Germline V gene data show CDR1 as MDHEN and CDR2 as SYDVKM. V lost 5 bases to trimming and J lost 3 bases, with 16 bases between them. This chain's CDR3 is CASSLTRVGDYGYTF. In DNA form, the CDR3 reads TGTGCCAGCAGTCTTACTCGGGTGGGGGACTATGGCTACACCTTC.

The gene calls are TRBV4-1 and TRBJ2-5, with a tentative D call TRBD2 (7 bases). CDR3 length equals 17 residues. V lost 1 base, J lost 5 bases, and 20 bases lay in between. Looked up from germline, CDR1 is MGHRA and CDR2 is YSYEKL. CDR3 in amino acids: CASSQGWLRGPLETQYF. The CDR3 DNA reads as TGCGCCAGCAGCCAAGGGTGGTTGCGGGGGCCCTTGGAGACCCAGTACTTC.

This rearrangement joins TRBV2 to TRBJ1-2, with D maybe TRBD1 (5 bases). The V gene lost 6 bases and the J gene lost 7 bases, with 9 bases spanning the gap. Germline CDR1 SNHLY, CDR2 FYNNEI. The CDR3 sequence is 11 residues long. Here the CDR3 DNA reads TGTGCCAGCAGGGGACTTCCTGGCTACACCTTC. Its protein product is CASRGLPGYTF.

The chain links TRBV15 to TRBJ2-7, with D maybe TRBD2 (6 bases). The CDR3 has 14 amino acids. Between the trimmed V and J ends, which lost 1 base and 1 base, there was a span of 8 bases. The germline CDR1 and CDR2 sequences are LNHNV and YYDKDF (reference sequence). CDR3 in amino acids: CATSRGGLSYEQYF. The CDR3 region has the DNA TGTGCCACCAGCAGAGGGGGACTTTCCTACGAGCAGTACTTC.